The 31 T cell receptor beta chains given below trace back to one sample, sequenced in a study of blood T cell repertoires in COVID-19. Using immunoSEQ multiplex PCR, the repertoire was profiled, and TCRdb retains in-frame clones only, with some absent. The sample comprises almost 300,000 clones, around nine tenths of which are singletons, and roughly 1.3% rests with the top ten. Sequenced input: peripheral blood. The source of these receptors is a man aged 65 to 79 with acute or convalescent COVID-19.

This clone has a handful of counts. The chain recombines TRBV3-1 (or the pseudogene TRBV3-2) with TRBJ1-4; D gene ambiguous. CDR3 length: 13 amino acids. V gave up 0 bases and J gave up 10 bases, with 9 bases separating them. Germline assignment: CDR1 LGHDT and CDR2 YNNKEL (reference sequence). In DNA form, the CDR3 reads TGTGCCAGCAGCCAAGAGAAAGGGAGAAAACTGTTTTTT. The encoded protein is CASSQEKGRKLFF.

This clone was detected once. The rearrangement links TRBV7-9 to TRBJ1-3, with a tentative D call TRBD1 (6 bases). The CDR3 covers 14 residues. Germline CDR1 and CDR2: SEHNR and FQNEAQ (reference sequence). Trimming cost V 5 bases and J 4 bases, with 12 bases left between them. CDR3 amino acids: CASSHTGFGNTIYF. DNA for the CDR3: TGTGCCAGCAGCCATACAGGGTTCGGAAACACCATATATTTT.

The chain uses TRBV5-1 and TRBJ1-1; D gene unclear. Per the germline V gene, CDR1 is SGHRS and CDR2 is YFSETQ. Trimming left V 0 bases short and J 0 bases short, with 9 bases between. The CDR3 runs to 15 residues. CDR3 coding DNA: TGCGCCAGCAGCTTGGAATACTCCCTGAACACTGAAGCTTTCTTT. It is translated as CASSLEYSLNTEAFF. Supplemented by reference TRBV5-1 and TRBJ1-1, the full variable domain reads KAGVTQTPRYLIKTRGQQVTLSCSPISGHRSVSWYQQTPGQGLQFLFEYFSETQRNKGNFPGRFSGRQFSNSRSEMNVSTLELGDSALYLCASSLEYSLNTEAFFGQGTRLTVV.

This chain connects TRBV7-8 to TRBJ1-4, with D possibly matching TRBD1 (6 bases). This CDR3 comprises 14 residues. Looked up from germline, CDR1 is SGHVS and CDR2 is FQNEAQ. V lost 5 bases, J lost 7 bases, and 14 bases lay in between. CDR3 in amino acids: CASSLKGTSEKLFF. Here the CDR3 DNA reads TGTGCCAGCAGCCTTAAGGGGACATCTGAAAAACTGTTTTTT.

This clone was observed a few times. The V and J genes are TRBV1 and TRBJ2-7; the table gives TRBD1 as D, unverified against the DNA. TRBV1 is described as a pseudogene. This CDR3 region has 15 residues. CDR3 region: CTSSHLGAACDEQYF. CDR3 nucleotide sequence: TGCACCAGCAGCCATCTAGGGGCCGCCTGCGACGAGCAGTACTTC.

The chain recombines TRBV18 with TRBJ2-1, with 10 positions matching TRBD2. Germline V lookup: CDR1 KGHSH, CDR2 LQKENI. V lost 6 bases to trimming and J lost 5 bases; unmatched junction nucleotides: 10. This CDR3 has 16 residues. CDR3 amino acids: CASSRASGSTHNEQFF. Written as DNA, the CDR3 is TGTGCCAGCTCTCGTGCTAGCGGGAGTACCCACAATGAGCAGTTCTTC.

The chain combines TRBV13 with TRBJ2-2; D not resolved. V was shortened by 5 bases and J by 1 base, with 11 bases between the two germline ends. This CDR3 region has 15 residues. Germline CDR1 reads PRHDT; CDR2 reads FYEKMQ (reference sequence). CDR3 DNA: TGTGCCAGCAGCCCGAGAAAATTGAACACCGGGGAGCTGTTTTTT. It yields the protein CASSPRKLNTGELFF.

This CDR3 is CASSLAGGGEQYF. The CDR3 DNA reads TGTGCCAGCAGCTTAGCTGGGGGCGGCGAGCAGTACTTC. The gene calls are TRBV11-2 and TRBJ2-7; D perhaps matches TRBD1 (6 bases). This CDR3 comprises 13 residues. Germline V gene sequence: CDR1 SGHAT, CDR2 FQNNGV. V shed 1 base and J shed 6 bases, with 10 bases lying between them.

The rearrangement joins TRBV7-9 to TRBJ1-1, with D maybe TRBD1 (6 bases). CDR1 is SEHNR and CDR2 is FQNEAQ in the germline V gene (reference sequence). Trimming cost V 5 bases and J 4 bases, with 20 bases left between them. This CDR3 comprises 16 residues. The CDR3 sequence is CASSTLGGAAGTEAFF. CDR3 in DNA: TGTGCCAGCAGCACCCTGGGGGGGGCTGCGGGCACTGAAGCTTTCTTT.

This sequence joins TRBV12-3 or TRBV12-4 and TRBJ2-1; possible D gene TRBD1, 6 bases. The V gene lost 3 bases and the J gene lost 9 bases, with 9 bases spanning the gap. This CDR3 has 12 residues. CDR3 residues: CASSLTGLEQFF. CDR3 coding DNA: TGTGCCAGCAGTTTGACAGGACTTGAGCAGTTCTTC.

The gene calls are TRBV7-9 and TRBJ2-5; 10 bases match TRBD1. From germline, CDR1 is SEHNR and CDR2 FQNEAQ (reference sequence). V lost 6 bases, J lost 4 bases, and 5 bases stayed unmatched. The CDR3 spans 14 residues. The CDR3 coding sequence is TGTGCCAGCAGTTTCTGGGACAGGGGAGAGACCCAGTACTTC. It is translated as CASSFWDRGETQYF.

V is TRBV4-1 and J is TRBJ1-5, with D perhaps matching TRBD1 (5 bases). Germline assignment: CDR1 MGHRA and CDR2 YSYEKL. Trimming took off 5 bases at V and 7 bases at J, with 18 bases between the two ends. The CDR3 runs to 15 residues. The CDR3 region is CASSTNPTVAQPQHF. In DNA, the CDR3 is TGCGCCAGCAGCACCAACCCGACAGTGGCCCAGCCCCAGCATTTT.

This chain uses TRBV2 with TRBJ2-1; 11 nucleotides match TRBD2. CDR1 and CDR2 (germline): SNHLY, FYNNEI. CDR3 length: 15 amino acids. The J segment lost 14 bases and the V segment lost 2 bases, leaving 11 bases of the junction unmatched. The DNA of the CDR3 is TGTGCCAGCAGTGAAAGGAGTTTAGCGGGGGGGCCTGAGTTCTTC. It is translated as CASSERSLAGGPEFF.

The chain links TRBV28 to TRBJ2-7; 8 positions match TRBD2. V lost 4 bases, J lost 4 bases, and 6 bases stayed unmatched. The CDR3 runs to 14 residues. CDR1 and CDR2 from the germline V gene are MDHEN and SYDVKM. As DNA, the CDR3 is TGTGCCAGCAGTTGGGCGGGAGGCCCATACGAGCAGTACTTC. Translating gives CASSWAGGPYEQYF.

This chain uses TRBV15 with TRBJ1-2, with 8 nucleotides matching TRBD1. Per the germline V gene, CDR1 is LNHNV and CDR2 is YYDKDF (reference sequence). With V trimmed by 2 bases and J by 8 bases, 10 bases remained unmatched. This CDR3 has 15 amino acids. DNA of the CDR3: TGTGCCACCAGCAGATCCTCCGGGACAGGAGGGGGCTACACCTTC. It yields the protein CATSRSSGTGGGYTF.

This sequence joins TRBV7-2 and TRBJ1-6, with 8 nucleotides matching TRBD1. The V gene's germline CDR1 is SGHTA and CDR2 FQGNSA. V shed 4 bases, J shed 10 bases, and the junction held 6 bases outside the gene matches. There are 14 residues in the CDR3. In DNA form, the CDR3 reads TGTGCCAGCAGCTCAGGACAGGGTAGATCACCCCTCCACTTT. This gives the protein CASSSGQGRSPLHF.

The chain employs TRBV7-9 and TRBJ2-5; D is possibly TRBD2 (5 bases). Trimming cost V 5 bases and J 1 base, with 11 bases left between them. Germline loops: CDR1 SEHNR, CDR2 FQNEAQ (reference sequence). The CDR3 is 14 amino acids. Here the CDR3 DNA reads TGTGCCAGCAGCCAGGCTAGCCTCCAAGAGACCCAGTACTTC. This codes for CASSQASLQETQYF.

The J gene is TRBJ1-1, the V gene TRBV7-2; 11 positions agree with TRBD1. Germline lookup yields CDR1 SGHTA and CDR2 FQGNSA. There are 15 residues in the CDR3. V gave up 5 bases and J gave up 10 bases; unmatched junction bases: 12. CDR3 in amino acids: CASSPEVGTGGIAFF. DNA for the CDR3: TGTGCCAGCAGCCCAGAAGTTGGGACAGGGGGGATAGCTTTCTTT.

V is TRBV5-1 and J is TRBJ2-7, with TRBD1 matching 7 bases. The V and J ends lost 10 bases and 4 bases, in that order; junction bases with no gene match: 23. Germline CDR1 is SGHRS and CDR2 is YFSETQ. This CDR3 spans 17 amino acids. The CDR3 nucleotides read TGCGCCTCAGCCAAACAGGGGCCCGCCGGCGGCGCATACGAGCAGTACTTC. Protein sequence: CASAKQGPAGGAYEQYF.

The DNA for the CDR3 is TGTGCCAGCAGCCCCGGGACTAGCGGGCGACAAGAGACCCAGTACTTC. Translated, it gives CASSPGTSGRQETQYF. This chain joins TRBV5-4 and TRBJ2-5; 12 bases are shared with TRBD2. This CDR3 contains 16 residues. Germline V gives CDR1 SGHNT, CDR2 YYREEE (reference sequence). V dropped 4 bases and J dropped 2; count of bases not matched to a gene: 6.

The CDR3 bases are TGTGCCAGCAGCTTCTCTAGCGGGGACACAGATACGCAGTATTTT. Residues: CASSFSSGDTDTQYF. This chain uses TRBV5-4 with TRBJ2-3; TRBD2 matches 9 bases. With V trimmed by 2 bases and J by 2 bases, 3 bases remained unmatched. This CDR3 is built from 15 residues. Germline loops: CDR1 SGHNT, CDR2 YYREEE (reference sequence).

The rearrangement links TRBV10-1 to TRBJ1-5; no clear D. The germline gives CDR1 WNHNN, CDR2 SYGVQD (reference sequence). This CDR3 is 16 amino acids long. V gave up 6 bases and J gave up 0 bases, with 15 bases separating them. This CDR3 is CASRETRNYSNQPQHF. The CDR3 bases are TGCGCCAGCAGAGAAACCCGGAACTATAGCAATCAGCCCCAGCATTTT.

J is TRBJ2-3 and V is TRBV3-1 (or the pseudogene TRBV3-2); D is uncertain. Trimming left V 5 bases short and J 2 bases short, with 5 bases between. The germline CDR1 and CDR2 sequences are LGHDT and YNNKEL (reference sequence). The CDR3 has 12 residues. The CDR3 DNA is TGTGCCAGCAGCGTCTCCACAGATACGCAGTATTTT. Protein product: CASSVSTDTQYF.

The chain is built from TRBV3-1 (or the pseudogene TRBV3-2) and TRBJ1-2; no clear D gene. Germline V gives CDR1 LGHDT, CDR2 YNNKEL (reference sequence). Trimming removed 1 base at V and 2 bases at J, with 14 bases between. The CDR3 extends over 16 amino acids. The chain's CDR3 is CASSQVWFGKNYGYTF. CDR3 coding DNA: TGTGCCAGCAGCCAAGTCTGGTTCGGGAAGAACTATGGCTACACCTTC.

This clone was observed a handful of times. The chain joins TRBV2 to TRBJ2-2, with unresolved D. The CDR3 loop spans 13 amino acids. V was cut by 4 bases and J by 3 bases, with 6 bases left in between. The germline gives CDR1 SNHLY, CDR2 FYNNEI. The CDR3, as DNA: TGTGCCAGCAGTGGCGGCTACACCGGGGAGCTGTTTTTT. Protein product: CASSGGYTGELFF.

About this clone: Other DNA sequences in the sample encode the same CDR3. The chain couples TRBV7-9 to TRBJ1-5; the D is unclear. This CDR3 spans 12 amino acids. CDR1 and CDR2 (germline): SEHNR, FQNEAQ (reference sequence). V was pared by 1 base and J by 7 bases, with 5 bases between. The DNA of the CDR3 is TGTGCCAGCAGCTTAGACAGCCAGCCCCAGCATTTT. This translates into CASSLDSQPQHF.

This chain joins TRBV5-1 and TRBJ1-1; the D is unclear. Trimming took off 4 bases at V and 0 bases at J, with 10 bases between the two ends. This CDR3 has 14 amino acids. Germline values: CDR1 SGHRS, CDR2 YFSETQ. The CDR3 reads CASSPGLLNTEAFF. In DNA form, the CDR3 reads TGCGCCAGCAGCCCCGGACTCTTGAACACTGAAGCTTTCTTT.

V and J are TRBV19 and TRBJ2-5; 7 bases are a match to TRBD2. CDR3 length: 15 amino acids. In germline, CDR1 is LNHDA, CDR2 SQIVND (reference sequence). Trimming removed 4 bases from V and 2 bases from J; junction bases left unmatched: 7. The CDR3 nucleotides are TGTGCCAGTAGTAAACTCGGGGAGGGGCAAGAGACCCAGTACTTC. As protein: CASSKLGEGQETQYF.

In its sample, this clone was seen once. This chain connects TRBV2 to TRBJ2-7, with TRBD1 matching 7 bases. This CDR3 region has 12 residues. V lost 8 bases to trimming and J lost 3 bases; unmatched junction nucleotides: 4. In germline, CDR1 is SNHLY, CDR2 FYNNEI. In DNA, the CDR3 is TGTGCCAGCGGCTGGACAGGCTACGAGCAGTACTTC. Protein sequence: CASGWTGYEQYF. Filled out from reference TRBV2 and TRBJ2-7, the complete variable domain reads EPEVTQTPSHQVTQMGQEVILRCVPISNHLYFYWYRQILGQKVEFLVSFYNNEISEKSEIFDDQFSVERPDGSNFTLKIRSTKLEDSAMYFCASGWTGYEQYFGPGTRLTVT.

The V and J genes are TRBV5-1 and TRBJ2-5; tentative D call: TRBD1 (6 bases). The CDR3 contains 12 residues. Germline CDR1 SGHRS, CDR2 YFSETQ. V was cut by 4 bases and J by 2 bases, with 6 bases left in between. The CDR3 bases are TGCGCCAGCAGCCAGGGGCAAGAGACCCAGTACTTC. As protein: CASSQGQETQYF.

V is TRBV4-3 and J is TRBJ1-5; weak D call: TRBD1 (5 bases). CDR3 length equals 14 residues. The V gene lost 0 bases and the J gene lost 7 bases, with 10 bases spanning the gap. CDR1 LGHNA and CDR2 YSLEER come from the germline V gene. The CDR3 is CASSQDRGDQPQHF. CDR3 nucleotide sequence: TGCGCCAGCAGCCAAGATCGCGGGGACCAGCCCCAGCATTTT.